This TCR beta chain was captured in a study of early T cells in non-severe SARS-CoV-2 infection. Study background: The chains were unpaired, and the sequenced material was bulk RNA from unsorted whole blood.

This clonotype was picked up many times. Individual cDNA molecules were tagged with unique molecular identifiers. TCRdb redid the calling of the 5' RACE reads with MiXCR, one entry per CDR3 protein. The sample includes some 50,000 distinct CDR3 sequences, about 9.7% seen only once; the top ten take 4% to 5%. This TCR came from an adult who was a healthcare worker with PCR-confirmed SARS-CoV-2 infection or an uninfected control (not recorded which). The specimen sequenced was whole blood.

The CDR3 bases are TGTGCCAGCAGCGTAGCGGGAGCAGGTGGAGATACGCAGTATTTT. Translated, it gives CASSVAGAGGDTQYF. The chain uses TRBV7-3 and TRBJ2-3, with TRBD2 matching over 9 bases. The junction had 8 bases not matched to a gene; V was cut back by 5 bases and J by 5 bases. CDR3 length: 15 amino acids. Germline V gene sequence: CDR1 SGHTA, CDR2 FQGTGA.